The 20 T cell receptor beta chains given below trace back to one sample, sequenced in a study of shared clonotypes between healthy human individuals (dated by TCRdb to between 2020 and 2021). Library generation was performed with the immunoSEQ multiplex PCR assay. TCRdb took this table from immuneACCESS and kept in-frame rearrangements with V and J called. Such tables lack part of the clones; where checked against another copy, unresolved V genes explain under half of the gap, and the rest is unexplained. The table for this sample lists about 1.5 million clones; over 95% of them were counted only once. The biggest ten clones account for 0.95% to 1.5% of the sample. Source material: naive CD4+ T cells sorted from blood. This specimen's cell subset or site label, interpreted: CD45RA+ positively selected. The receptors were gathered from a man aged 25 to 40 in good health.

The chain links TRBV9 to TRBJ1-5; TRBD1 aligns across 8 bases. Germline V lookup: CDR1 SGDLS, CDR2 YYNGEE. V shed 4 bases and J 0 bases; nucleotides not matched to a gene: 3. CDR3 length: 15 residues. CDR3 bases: TGTGCCAGCAGCCGGACAGGGTTTAGCAATCAGCCCCAGCATTTT. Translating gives CASSRTGFSNQPQHF.

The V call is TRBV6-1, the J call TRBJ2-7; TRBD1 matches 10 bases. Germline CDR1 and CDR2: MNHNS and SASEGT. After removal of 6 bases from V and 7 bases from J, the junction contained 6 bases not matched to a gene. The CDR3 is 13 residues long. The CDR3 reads CASRRQGAREQYF. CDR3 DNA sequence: TGTGCCAGCAGGAGACAGGGGGCTCGGGAGCAGTACTTC.

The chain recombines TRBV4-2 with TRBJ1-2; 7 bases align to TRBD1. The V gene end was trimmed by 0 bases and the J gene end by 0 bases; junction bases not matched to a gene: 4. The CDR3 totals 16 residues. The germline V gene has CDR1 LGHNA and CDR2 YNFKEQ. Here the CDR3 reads CASSQDKGATNYGYTF. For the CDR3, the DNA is TGTGCCAGCAGCCAAGATAAGGGGGCTACTAACTATGGCTACACCTTC.

In nucleotides, the CDR3 is TGTGCCAGCAGAACCGGGAGAGGCGGGGAGCTGTTTTTT. Translated: CASRTGRGGELFF. The chain links TRBV2 to TRBJ2-2, with D perhaps TRBD2 (6 bases). The CDR3 has 13 amino acids. The ends were cut back, 6 bases at V and 7 bases at J, with 12 bases in the middle. CDR1 SNHLY and CDR2 FYNNEI come from the germline V gene.

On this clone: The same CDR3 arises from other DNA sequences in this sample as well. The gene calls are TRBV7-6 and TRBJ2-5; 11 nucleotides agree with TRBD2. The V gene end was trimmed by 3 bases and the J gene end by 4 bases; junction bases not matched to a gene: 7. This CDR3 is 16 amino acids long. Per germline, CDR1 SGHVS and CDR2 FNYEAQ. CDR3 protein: CASSLGSGRARETQYF. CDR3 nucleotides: TGTGCCAGCAGCTTGGGTAGCGGGAGGGCCCGAGAGACCCAGTACTTC.

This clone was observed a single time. CDR3 region: CASSEYFGSSGNTIYF. The CDR3 DNA reads TGTGCCAGCAGTGAATATTTTGGAAGCTCTGGAAACACCATATATTTT. The chain combines TRBV25-1 with TRBJ1-3, with D unclear. CDR1 MGHDK and CDR2 SYGVNS come from the germline V gene. The CDR3 has 16 amino acids. Trimming stripped 0 bases from V and 0 bases from J, with 9 bases between.

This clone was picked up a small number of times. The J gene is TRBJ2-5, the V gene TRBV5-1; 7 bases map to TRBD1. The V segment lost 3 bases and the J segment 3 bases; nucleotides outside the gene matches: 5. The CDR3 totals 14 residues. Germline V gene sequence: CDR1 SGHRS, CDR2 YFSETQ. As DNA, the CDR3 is TGCGCCAGCAGCTGGACAGGTGCTGAAGAGACCCAGTACTTC. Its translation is CASSWTGAEETQYF.

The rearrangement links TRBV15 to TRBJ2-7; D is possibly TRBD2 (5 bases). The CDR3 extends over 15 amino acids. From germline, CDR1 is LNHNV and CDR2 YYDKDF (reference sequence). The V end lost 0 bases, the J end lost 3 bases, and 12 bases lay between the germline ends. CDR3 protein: CATSREDYPDYEQYF. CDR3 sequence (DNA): TGTGCCACCAGCAGAGAAGACTACCCGGACTACGAGCAGTACTTC. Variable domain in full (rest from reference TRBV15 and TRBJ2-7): DAMVIQNPRYQVTQFGKPVTLSCSQTLNHNVMYWYQQKSSQAPKLLFHYYDKDFNNEADTPDNFQSRRPNTSFCFLDIRSPGLGDTAMYLCATSREDYPDYEQYFGPGTRLTVT.

Here the CDR3 DNA reads TGCGCCAGCAGCCAATCTTTAGGGGAGCAGTACTTC. It codes for CASSQSLGEQYF. The V and J genes are TRBV4-1 and TRBJ2-7, with D unresolved. V lost 2 bases, J lost 7 bases, and 9 bases lay in between. The CDR3 covers 12 residues. Germline CDR1 is MGHRA and CDR2 is YSYEKL.

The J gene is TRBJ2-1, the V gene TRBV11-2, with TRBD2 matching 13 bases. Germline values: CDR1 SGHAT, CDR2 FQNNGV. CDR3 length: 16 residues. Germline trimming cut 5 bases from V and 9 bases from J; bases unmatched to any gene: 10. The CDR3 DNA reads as TGTGCCAGCAGCCGAGGACTAGCGGGAGAAGGGGGTGAGCAGTTCTTC. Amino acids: CASSRGLAGEGGEQFF.

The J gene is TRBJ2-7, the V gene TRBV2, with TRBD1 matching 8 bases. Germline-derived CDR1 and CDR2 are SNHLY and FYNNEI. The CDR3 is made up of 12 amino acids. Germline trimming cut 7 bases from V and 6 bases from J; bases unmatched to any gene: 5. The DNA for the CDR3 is TGTGCCAGCACCAAAGACAGGGGCGAGCAGTACTTC. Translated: CASTKDRGEQYF.

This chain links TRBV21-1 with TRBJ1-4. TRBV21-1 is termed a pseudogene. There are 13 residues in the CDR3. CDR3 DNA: TGTGCCAGCCCCCGGGCTTTGGGTGAAAAACTGTTTTTT. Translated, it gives CASPRALGEKLFF.

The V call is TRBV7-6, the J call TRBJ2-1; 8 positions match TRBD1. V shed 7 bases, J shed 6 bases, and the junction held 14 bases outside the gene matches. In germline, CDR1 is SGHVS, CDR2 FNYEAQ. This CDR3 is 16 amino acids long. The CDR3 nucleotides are TGTGCCAGCAACGAATTGAGTGGGGACAGGCCCAATGAGCAGTTCTTC. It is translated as CASNELSGDRPNEQFF.

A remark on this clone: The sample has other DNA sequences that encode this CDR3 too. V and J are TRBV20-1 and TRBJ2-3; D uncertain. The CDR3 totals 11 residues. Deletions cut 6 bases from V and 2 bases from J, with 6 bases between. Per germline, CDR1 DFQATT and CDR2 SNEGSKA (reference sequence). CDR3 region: CSARITDTQYF. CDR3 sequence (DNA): TGCAGTGCAAGGATCACAGATACGCAGTATTTT.

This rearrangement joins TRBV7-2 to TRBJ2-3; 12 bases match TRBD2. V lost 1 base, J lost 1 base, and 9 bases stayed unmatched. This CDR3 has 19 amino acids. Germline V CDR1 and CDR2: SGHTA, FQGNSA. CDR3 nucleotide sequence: TGTGCCAGCAGCTTAGGCCTAGCGGGAGGGTTATGGGGCACAGATACGCAGTATTTT. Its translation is CASSLGLAGGLWGTDTQYF.

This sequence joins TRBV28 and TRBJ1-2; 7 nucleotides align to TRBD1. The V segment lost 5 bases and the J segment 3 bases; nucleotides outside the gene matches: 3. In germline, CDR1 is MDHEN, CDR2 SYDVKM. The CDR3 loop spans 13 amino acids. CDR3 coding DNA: TGTGCCAGCAGTCTCACAGGGGACTATGGCTACACCTTC. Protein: CASSLTGDYGYTF.

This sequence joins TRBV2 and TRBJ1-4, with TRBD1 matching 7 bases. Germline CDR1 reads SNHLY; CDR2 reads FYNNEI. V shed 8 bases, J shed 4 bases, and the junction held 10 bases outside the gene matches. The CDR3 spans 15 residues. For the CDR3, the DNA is TGTGCCAGCGAAGGGAACAGGGGATTTAATGAAAAACTGTTTTTT. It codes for CASEGNRGFNEKLFF.

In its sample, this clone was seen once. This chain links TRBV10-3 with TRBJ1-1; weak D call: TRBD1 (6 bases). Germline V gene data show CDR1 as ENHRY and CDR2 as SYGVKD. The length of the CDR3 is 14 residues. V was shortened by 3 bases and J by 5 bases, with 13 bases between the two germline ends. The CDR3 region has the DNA TGTGCCATCAGTGACTACAGGGATAGTACTGAAGCTTTCTTT. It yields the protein CAISDYRDSTEAFF.

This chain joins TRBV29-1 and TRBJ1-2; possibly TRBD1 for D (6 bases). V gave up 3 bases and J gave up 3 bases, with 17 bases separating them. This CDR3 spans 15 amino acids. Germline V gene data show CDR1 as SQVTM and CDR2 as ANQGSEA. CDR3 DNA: TGCAGCGTTGACCGCCGACAGGCATTGGACTATGGCTACACCTTC. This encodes CSVDRRQALDYGYTF.

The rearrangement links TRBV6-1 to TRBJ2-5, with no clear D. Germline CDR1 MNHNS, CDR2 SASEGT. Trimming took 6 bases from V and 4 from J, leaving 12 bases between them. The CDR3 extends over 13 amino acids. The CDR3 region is CASRARETETQYF. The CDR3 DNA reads TGTGCCAGCAGGGCTAGGGAAACAGAGACCCAGTACTTC.